This entry lists 6 T cell receptor beta chains sequenced from one sample in a study of T cells in Graves' hyperthyroidism and ophthalmopathy. TCR beta CDR3 region amplification was performed from RNA transcripts. HTBI primers drove first-round RT-PCR of the TCR CDR3. TCRdb re-called the multiplex PCR reads through MiXCR, storing one row per CDR3 protein. The sample has about 290,000 distinct CDR3 sequences; around 15% are singletons. Sample: blood. These receptors were obtained from a middle-aged woman with Graves' hyperthyroidism.

This clonotype has a count of ten or more. This chain uses TRBV7-9 with TRBJ2-5, with 9 bases identical to TRBD1. The V and J ends lost 5 bases and 5 bases, in that order; junction bases with no gene match: 12. The length of the CDR3 is 16 residues. Germline V lookup: CDR1 SEHNR, CDR2 FQNEAQ (reference sequence). The CDR3 sequence is CASSHEKDRGGETQYF. The DNA of the CDR3 is TGTGCCAGCAGCCATGAGAAGGACAGGGGCGGCGAGACCCAGTACTTC.

This clonotype was observed many times. V usage is TRBV7-9 and J usage is TRBJ2-1; 13 positions agree with TRBD2. The length of the CDR3 is 16 residues. Trimming removed 5 bases from V and 8 bases from J; junction bases left unmatched: 9. CDR1 SEHNR and CDR2 FQNEAQ come from the germline V gene (reference sequence). The CDR3 sequence is CASSPSTSGRVYEQFF. The DNA for the CDR3 is TGTGCCAGCAGCCCTTCAACTAGCGGGAGGGTGTATGAGCAGTTCTTC.

This chain uses TRBV19 with TRBJ1-2; D is possibly TRBD1 (5 bases). V was cut by 6 bases and J by 8 bases, with 13 bases left in between. The CDR3 spans 12 residues. The germline gives CDR1 LNHDA, CDR2 SQIVND (reference sequence). CDR3 amino acids: CASSGTYAGYTF. The CDR3, as DNA: TGTGCCAGTAGCGGGACCTACGCGGGCTACACCTTC.

This clonotype was detected many times. This rearrangement joins TRBV24-1 to TRBJ1-5; the D gene is possibly TRBD1 (6 bases). Germline-derived CDR1 and CDR2 are KGHDR and SFDVKD. The CDR3 contains 14 residues. Between the trimmed V and J ends, which lost 2 bases and 4 bases, there was a span of 8 bases. For the CDR3, the DNA is TGTGCCACCAGTGATTCCGACAGGAATCAGCCCCAGCATTTT. Translating it yields CATSDSDRNQPQHF.

The V and J genes are TRBV12-3 or TRBV12-4 and TRBJ2-3; TRBD1 might be the D (5 bases). V was shortened by 4 bases and J by 0 bases, with 14 bases between the two germline ends. This CDR3 spans 16 amino acids. In DNA, the CDR3 is TGTGCCAGCAGTTCACCGACAGTCTTCAGCACAGATACGCAGTATTTT. Translation gives CASSSPTVFSTDTQYF.

This clonotype occurred many times. CDR3 loop: CAITARVSYGYTF. For the CDR3, the DNA is TGTGCCATCACTGCCAGGGTTTCCTATGGCTACACCTTC. The chain recombines TRBV28 with TRBJ1-2; TRBD1 might be the D (5 bases). CDR3 size: 13 residues. The V and J ends lost 10 bases and 4 bases respectively, with 16 bases between them. Per germline, CDR1 MDHEN and CDR2 SYDVKM.